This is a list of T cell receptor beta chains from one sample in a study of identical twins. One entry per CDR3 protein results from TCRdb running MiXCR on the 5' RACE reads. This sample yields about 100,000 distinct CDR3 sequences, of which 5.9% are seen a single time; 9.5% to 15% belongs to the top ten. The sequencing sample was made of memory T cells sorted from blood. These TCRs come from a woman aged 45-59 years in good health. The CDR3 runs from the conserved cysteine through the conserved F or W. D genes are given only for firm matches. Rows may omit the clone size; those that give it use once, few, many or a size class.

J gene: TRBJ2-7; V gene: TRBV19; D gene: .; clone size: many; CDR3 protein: CASSISGWRGTYEQYF; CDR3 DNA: TGTGCCAGTAGTATCTCCGGCTGGAGAGGGACCTACGAGCAGTACTTC
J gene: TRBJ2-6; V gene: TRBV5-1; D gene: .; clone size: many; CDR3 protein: CASSSISSGANVLTF; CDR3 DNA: TGCGCCAGCAGCTCCATAAGCTCTGGGGCCAACGTCCTGACTTTC
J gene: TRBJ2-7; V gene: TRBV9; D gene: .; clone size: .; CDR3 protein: CASSVEGDEQYF; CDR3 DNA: TGTGCCAGCAGCGTAGAAGGAGACGAGCAGTACTTC
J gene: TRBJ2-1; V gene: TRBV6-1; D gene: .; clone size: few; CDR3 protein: CASSDGWRANNEQFF; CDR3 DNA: TGTGCCAGCAGTGATGGATGGAGGGCCAACAATGAGCAGTTCTTC
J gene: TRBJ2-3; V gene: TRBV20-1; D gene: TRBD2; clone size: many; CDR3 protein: CSASRTSGRKEYTQYF; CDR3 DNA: TGCAGTGCTAGCCGGACTAGCGGGAGAAAGGAGTATACGCAGTATTTT
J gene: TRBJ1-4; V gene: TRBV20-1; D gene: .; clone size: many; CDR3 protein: CSAPTLDNEKLFF; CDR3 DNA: TGCAGTGCCCCAACTCTTGATAATGAAAAACTGTTTTTT
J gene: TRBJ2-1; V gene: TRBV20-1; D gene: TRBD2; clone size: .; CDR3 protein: CSAREPGTSGPNEQFF; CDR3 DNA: TGCAGTGCTAGAGAACCCGGGACTAGCGGGCCCAATGAGCAGTTCTTC
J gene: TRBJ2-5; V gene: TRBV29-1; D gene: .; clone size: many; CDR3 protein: CSVLIETQYF; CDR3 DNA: TGCAGCGTTCTTATCGAGACCCAGTACTTC
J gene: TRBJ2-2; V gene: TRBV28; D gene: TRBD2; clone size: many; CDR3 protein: CASQGTSPGNTGELFF; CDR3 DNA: TGTGCCAGTCAGGGGACTAGCCCCGGCAACACCGGGGAGCTGTTTTTT
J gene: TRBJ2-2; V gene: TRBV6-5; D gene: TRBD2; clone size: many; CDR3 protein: CASSSPGAGAGELFF; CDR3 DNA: TGTGCCAGCAGTTCTCCCGGTGCGGGAGCCGGGGAGCTGTTTTTT
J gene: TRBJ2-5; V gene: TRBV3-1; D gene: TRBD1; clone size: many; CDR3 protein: CASSQDWTGGFQETQYF; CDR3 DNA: TGTGCCAGCAGCCAAGATTGGACAGGGGGCTTCCAAGAGACCCAGTACTTC
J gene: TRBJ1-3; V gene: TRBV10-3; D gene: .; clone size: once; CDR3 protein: CAISAGRSTSSGNTIYF; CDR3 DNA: TGTGCCATCAGTGCCGGACGATCAACCAGCTCTGGAAACACCATATATTTT
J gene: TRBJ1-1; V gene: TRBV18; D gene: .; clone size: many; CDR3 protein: CASSPTGRTEAFF; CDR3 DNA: TGTGCCAGCTCACCGACCGGGAGAACTGAAGCTTTCTTT
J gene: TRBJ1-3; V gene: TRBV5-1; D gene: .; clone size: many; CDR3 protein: CASSWDGTSGNTIYF; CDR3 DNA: TGCGCCAGCAGCTGGGACGGAACCTCTGGAAACACCATATATTTT
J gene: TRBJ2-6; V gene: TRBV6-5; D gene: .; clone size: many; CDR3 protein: CASRGHRELTGANVLTF; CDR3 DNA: TGTGCCAGCAGGGGGCACAGGGAATTGACTGGGGCCAACGTCCTGACTTTC
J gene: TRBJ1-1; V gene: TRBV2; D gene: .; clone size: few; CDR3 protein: CASSGGGYTEAFF; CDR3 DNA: TGTGCCAGCAGCGGTGGGGGGTACACTGAAGCTTTCTTT
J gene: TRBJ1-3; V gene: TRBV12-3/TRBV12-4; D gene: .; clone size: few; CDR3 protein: CASSPSNTIYF; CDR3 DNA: TGTGCCAGCAGTCCCTCGAACACCATATATTTT
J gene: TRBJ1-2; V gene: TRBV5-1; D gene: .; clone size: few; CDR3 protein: CASSLGGNYGYTF; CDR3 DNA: TGCGCCAGCAGCTTGGGGGGTAACTATGGCTACACCTTC
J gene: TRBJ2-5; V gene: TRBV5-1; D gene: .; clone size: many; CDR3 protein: CASSLGSIVKETQYF; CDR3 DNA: TGCGCCAGCAGCCTGGGTTCGATCGTTAAAGAGACCCAGTACTTC
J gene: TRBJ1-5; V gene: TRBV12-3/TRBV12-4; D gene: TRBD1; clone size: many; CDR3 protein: CASSQDRGLGQPQHF; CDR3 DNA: TGTGCCAGCAGTCAGGACAGGGGGCTTGGTCAGCCCCAGCATTTT
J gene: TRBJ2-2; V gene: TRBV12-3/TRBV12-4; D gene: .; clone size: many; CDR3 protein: CASRAFGPSATGELFF; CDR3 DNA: TGTGCCAGCAGGGCCTTTGGGCCTAGCGCCACCGGGGAGCTGTTTTTT
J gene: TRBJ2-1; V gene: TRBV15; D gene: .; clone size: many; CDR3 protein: CATKNGDRSYNEQFF; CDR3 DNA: TGTGCCACGAAAAATGGGGACCGATCTTACAATGAGCAGTTCTTC
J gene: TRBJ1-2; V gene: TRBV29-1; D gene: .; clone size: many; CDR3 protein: CSVAGSGGGTYGYTF; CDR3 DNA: TGCAGCGTTGCCGGGTCAGGTGGGGGGACCTATGGCTACACCTTC
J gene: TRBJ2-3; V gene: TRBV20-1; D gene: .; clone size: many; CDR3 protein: CSARPEGTDTQYF; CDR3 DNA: TGCAGTGCTAGACCTGAGGGCACAGATACGCAGTATTTT
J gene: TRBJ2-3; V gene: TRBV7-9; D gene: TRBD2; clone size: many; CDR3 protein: CASRIAGSSTDTQYF; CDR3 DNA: TGTGCCAGCCGAATAGCGGGGTCTAGCACAGATACGCAGTATTTT
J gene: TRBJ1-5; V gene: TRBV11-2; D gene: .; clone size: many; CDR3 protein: CASSLIQTEPQHF; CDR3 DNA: TGTGCCAGCAGCTTAATACAGACCGAGCCCCAGCATTTT
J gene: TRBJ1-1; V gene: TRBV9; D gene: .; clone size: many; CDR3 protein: CASSVEGYTEAFF; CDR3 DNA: TGTGCCAGCAGCGTAGAGGGATACACTGAAGCTTTCTTT
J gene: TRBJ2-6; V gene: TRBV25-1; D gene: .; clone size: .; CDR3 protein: CASSDAIRSGANVLTF; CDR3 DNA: TGTGCCAGCAGTGACGCTATTCGCTCTGGGGCCAACGTCCTGACTTTC
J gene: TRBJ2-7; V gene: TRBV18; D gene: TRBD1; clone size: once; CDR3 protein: CASSPGTGTTYEQYF; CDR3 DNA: TGTGCCAGCTCACCCGGGACAGGGACTACCTACGAGCAGTACTTC
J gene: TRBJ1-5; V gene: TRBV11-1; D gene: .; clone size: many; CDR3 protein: CASSLAPRQPQHF; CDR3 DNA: TGTGCCAGCAGCTTAGCGCCGCGGCAGCCCCAGCATTTT
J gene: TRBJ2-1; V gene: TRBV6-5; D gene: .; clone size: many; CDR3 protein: CASSSPIREQFF; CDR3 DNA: TGTGCCAGCAGTTCCCCGATCCGCGAGCAGTTCTTC
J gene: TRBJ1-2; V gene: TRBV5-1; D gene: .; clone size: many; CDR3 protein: CASSSAGQGHYGYTF; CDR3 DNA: TGCGCCAGCAGCTCAGCGGGGCAAGGGCACTATGGCTACACCTTC